This TCR beta chain was documented in a study of blood T cell repertoires in COVID-19. Study context: The United States, Italy and Spain provided the acute and convalescent COVID-19 samples.

The length of the CDR3 is 15 residues. Germline assignment: CDR1 MDHEN and CDR2 SYDVKM. V lost 5 bases and J lost 14; bases outside the gene matches: 15. Patients from Seattle were sampled longitudinally, starting during active infection. Per the original data handling: Estimates of nucleated cell counts were drawn from the amplification of reference gene primers. The data were produced by immunoSEQ multiplex PCR, yet TCRdb's version contains in-frame clones alone and is incomplete. For V, J and clone size, that table is used; D and trimming come from the DNA. The sample includes some 190,000 clones, 75% to 85% seen only once; the top ten take roughly 11%.

The material sequenced was peripheral blood. This clonotype was obtained from a woman in her thirties or forties with COVID-19, enrolled during active disease. This sequence joins TRBV28 and TRBJ2-1; 10 positions match TRBD2. CDR3 in amino acids: CASSPPPEREGVKFF. DNA for the CDR3: TGTGCCAGCAGTCCCCCTCCCGAGCGGGAGGGCGTAAAGTTCTTC.